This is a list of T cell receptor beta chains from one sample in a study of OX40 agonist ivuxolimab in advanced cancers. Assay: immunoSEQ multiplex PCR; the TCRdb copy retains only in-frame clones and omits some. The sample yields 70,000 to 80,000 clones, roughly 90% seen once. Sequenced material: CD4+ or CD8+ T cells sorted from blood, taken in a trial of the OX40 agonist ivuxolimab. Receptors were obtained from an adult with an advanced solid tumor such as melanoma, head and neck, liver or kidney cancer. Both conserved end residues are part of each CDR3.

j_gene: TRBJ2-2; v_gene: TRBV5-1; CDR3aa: CASAQAGVAGELFF
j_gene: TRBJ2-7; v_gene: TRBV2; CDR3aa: CASSRTGPYEQYF
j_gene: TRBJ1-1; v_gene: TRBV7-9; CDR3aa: CASSLVENTEAFF
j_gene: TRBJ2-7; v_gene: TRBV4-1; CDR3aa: CASSPGLAGSYEQYF
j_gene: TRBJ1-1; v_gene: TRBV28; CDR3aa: CASSVQGEPNTEAFF
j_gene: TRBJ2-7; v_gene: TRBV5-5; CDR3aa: CASSLDRSTYEQYF
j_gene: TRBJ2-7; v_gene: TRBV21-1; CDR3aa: CASSKGRGLAGGDPLGKQYF
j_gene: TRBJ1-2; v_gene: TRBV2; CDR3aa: CASSVRADYGYTF
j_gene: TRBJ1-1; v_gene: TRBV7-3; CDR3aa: CASSLAGLNTEAFF
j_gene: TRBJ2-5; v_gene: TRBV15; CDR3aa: CATSREGSRQETQYF
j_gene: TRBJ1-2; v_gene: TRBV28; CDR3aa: CASSPPNREANYGYTF
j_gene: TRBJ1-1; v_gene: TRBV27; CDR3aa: CASSFYKQGLTEAFF
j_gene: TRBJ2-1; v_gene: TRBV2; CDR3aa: CATSGGSAPYNEQFF
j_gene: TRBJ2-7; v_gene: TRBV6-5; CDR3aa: CASLVGLSSYEQYF
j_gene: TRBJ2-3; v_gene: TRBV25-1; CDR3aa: CASKPAGGHLAQYF
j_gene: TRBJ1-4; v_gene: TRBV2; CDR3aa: CASSLGTANEKLFF
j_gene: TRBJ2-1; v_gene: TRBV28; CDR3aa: CASVWGGVGYNEQFF
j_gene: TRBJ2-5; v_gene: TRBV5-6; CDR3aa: CASSSLALAHETQYF
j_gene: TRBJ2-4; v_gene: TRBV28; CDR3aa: CASIEGVGAKNIQYF
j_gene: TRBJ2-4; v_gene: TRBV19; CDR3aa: CASSIAGGQGAVQYF
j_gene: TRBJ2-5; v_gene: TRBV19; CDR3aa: CASTPRGGGPETQYF
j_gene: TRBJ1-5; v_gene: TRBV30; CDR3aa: CAWRGNGQGNQPQHF
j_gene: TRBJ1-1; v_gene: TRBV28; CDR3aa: CASSLVWARRQGPNTEAFF
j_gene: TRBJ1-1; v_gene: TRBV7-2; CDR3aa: CASSSSQGNTEAFF
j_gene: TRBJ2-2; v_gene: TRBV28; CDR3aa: CASSGTSTGTGELFF
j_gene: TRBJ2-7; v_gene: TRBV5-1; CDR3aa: CASSLRPGTTPYEQYF
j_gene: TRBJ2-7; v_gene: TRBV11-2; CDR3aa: CASSLIDSGLAGGYEQYF
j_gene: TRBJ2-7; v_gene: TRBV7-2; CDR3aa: CASSLASSGRALSYEQYF
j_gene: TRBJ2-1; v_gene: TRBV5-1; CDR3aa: CASSPRVVYNEQFF
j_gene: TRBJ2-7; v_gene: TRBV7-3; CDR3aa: CASSLKAGASYEQYF
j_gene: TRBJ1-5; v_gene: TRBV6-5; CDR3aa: CASSYSRGGADQPQHF
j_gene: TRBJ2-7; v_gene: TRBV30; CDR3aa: CAWSSYRGEQYF
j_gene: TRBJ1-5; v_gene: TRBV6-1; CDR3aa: CASNQGSSNQPQHF
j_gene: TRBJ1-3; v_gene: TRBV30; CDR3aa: CACRDPGNTIYF
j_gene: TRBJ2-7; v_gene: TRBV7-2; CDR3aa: CASSRDRTGSSYEQYF
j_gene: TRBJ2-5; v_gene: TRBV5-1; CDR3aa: CASSLGTGGRGETQYF